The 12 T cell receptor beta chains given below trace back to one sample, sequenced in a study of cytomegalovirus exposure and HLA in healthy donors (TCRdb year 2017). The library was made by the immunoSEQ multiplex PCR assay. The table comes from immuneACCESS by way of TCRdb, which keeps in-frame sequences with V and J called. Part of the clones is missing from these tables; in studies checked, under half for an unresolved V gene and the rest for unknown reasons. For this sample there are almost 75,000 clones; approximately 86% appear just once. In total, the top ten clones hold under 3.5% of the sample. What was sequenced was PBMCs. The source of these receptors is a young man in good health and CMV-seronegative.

The DNA of the CDR3 is TGTGCCAGCAGCTCACACAGCCTTATCTCTGGGGCCAACGTCCTGACTTTC. Translating it yields CASSSHSLISGANVLTF. This chain joins TRBV27 and TRBJ2-6; D is uncertain. This CDR3 has 17 amino acids. Trimming removed 6 bases from V and 0 bases from J, with 15 bases in between. Germline CDR1 MNHEY, CDR2 SMNVEV (reference sequence).

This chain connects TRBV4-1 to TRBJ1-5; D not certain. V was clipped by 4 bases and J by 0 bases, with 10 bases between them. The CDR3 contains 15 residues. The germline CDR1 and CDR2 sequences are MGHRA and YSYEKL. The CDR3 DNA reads TGCGCCAGCAGCCCCGTCGAGGTTAGCAATCAGCCCCAGCATTTT. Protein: CASSPVEVSNQPQHF.

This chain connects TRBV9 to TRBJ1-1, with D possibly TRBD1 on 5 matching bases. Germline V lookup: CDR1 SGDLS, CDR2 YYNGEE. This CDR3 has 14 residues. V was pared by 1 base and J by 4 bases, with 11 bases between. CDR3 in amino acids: CASSVRQGGTEAFF. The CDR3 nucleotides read TGTGCCAGCAGCGTACGTCAGGGCGGCACTGAAGCTTTCTTT.

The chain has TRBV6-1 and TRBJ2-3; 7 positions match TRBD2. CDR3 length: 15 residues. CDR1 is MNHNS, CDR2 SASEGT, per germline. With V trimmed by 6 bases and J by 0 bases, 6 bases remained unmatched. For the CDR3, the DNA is TGTGCCAGCAGCCGAGGGAGGGGTAGCACAGATACGCAGTATTTT. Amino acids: CASSRGRGSTDTQYF.

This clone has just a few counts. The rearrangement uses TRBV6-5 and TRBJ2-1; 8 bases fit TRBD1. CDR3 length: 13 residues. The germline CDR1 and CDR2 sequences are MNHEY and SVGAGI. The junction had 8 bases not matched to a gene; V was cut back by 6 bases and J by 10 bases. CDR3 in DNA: TGTGCCAGCAGACTGAACAGGGGGTCGGAGCAGTTCTTC. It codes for CASRLNRGSEQFF.

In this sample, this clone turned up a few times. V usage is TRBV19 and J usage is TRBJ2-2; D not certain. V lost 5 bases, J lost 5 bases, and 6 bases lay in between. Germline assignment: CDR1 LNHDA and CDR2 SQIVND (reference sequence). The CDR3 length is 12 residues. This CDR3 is CASSWATGELFF. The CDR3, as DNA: TGTGCCAGTAGTTGGGCGACCGGGGAGCTGTTTTTT.

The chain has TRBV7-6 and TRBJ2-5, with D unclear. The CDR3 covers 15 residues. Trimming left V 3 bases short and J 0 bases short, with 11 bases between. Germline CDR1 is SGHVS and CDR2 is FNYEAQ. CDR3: CASSFSVGYQETQYF. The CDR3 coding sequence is TGTGCCAGCAGCTTTTCGGTCGGGTACCAAGAGACCCAGTACTTC.

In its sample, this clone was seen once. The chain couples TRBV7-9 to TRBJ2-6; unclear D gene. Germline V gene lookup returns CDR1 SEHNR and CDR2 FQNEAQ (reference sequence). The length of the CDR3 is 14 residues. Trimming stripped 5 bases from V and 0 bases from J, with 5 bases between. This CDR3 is CASSPFSGANVLTF. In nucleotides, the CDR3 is TGTGCCAGCAGCCCTTTCTCTGGGGCCAACGTCCTGACTTTC.

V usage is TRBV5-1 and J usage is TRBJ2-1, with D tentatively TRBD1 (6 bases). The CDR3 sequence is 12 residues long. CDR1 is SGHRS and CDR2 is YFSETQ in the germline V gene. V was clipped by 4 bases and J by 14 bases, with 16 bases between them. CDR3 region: CASSEDRDTEFF. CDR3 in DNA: TGCGCCAGCAGCGAAGACCGGGACACGGAGTTCTTC. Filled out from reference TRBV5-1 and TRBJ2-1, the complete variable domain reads KAGVTQTPRYLIKTRGQQVTLSCSPISGHRSVSWYQQTPGQGLQFLFEYFSETQRNKGNFPGRFSGRQFSNSRSEMNVSTLELGDSALYLCASSEDRDTEFFGPGTRLTVL.

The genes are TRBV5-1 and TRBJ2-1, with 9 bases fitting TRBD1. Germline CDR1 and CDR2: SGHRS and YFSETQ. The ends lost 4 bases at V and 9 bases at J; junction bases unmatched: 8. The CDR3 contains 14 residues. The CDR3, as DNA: TGCGCCAGCAGCGGGCGGACAGGGGCGGGTGAGCAGTTCTTC. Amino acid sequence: CASSGRTGAGEQFF.

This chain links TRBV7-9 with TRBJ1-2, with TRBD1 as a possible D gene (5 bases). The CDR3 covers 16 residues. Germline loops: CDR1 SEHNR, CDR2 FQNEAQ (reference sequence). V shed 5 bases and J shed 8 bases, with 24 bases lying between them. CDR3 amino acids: CASSLMGEGSPSGYTF. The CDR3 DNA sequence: TGTGCCAGCAGCCTAATGGGGGAGGGCTCACCATCGGGCTACACCTTC.

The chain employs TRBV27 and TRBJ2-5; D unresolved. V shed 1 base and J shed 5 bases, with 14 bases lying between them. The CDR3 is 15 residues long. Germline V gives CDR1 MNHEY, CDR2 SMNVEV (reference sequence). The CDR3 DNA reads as TGTGCCAGCAGTTTATTTCCCCAGGCCCGGGAGACCCAGTACTTC. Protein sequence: CASSLFPQARETQYF.